The clone carrying this T cell receptor beta chain showed up many times. The sample comes from a study of T cells in Graves' hyperthyroidism and ophthalmopathy. Amplification of TCR beta CDR3 regions used RNA as the template. The HTBI primer set was used in a first-round RT-PCR of the TCR CDR3. TCRdb reprocessed the multiplex PCR reads with MiXCR, giving one entry per CDR3 protein. In the table there are about half a million distinct CDR3 sequences, more than 15% of which are singletons. Ophthalmopathy in the patients scored at least 3 on Clinical Activity Score and at least 4 on NOSPECS grade, lasting under 3 months. Criteria for exclusion of patients were uncontrolled infection, other autoimmune disease, pregnancy or lactation. PBMCs were derived from approximately 10 ml fresh peripheral blood. V was cut by 2 bases and J by 6 bases, with 10 bases left in between. Per germline, CDR1 SGHTA and CDR2 FQGNSA. The CDR3 runs to 13 residues.

The clonotype comes from a woman in her thirties with Graves' ophthalmopathy. The rearrangement joins TRBV7-2 to TRBJ1-1; D ambiguous. Sequences were obtained from blood. The CDR3 reads CASSLWIDAEAFF. The CDR3 DNA follows: TGTGCCAGCAGCTTATGGATTGACGCTGAAGCTTTCTTT.